The T cell receptor (beta chain) described here comes from a study of CD8 T cells in ankylosing spondylitis. Regarding the study as a whole: Clones linked to disease were reported to show significant enrichment in matched ankylosing spondylitis synovial fluid. About 8 highly homologous variants made up a TCR beta motif that seemed to typify ankylosing spondylitis blood.

The V gene end was trimmed by 4 bases and the J gene end by 7 bases; junction bases not matched to a gene: 6. The V gene's germline CDR1 is SGHRS and CDR2 YFSETQ. The CDR3 length is 14 residues. Libraries for TCR beta were made by quantitative 5'-RACE with molecular barcodes. One entry per CDR3 protein results from TCRdb running MiXCR on the 5' RACE reads. The sample has hundreds of thousands of distinct CDR3 sequences, less than 25% seen once; the top ten hold around 3.2%. Points on this clonotype: Antigen specificity is unknown.

The receptor was derived from a female donor with ankylosing spondylitis or in good health (not recorded which). The chain recombines TRBV5-1 with TRBJ2-1; 9 bases agree with TRBD1. Sequenced material: blood, either unsorted or a sorted T cell fraction (not recorded which). CDR3 DNA: TGCGCCAGCAGCACCCAGACAGGGGGGAATGAGCAGTTCTTC. This sequence encodes CASSTQTGGNEQFF.